These 2 T cell receptor beta chains came from one sample sequenced in a study of tissue T cells after allogeneic stem cell transplantation. Repertoires were generated with immunoSEQ multiplex PCR, while TCRdb's copy carries only in-frame clones and drops some. The table has 25,000 to 30,000 clones, 85% to 90% seen once; the top ten hold around 3.5%. Sequenced here: blood, sampled before transplantation. Receptor source: a woman aged 18 to 49 who later had graft-versus-host disease after an allogeneic stem cell transplant.

The rearrangement uses TRBV5-1 and TRBJ1-2; D is perhaps TRBD1 (5 bases). CDR1 is SGHRS, CDR2 YFSETQ, per germline. Trimming removed 0 bases at V and 5 bases at J, with 20 bases between. The CDR3 runs to 17 residues. The DNA for the CDR3 is TGCGCCAGCAGCTTGGCTACACTCCGGGACGGCGTTTATGGCTACACCTTC. The encoded protein is CASSLATLRDGVYGYTF.

The chain uses TRBV30 and TRBJ1-4; 9 bases are shared with TRBD1. Germline V gene data show CDR1 as GTSNPN and CDR2 as SVGIG (reference sequence). The CDR3 is 14 amino acids. The V and J ends lost 1 base and 7 bases, in that order; junction bases with no gene match: 4. The CDR3 loop is CAWSAQGAGEKLFF. CDR3 bases: TGTGCCTGGAGTGCACAGGGGGCAGGTGAAAAACTGTTTTTT.